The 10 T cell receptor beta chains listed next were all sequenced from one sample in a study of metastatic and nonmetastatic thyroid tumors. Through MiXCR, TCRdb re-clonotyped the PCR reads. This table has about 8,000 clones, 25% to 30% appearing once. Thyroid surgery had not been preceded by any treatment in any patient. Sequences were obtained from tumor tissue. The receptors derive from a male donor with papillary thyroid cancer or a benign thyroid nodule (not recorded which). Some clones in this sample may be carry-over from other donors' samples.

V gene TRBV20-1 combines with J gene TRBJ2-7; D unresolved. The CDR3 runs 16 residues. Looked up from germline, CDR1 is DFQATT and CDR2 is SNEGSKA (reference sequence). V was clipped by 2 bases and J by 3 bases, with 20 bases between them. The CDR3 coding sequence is TGCAGTGCTAGACTCTTACAACCGGGCCCAAACTACGAGCAGTACTTC. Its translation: CSARLLQPGPNYEQYF.

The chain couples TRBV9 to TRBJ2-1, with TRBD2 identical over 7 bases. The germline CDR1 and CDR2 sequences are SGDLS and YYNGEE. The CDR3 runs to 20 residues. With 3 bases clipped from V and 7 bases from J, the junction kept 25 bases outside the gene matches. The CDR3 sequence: CASSGRVVVRPSGPLNEQFF. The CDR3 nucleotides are TGTGCCAGCAGCGGGCGTGTGGTTGTAAGGCCTAGCGGCCCTTTGAATGAGCAGTTCTTC.

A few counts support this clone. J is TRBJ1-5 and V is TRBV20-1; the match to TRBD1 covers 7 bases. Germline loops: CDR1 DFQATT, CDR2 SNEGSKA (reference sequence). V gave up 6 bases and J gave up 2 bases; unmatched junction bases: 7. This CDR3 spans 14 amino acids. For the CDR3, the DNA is TGCAGTGCCCGACAGGGAGCGGGCAATCAGCCCCAGCATTTT. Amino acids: CSARQGAGNQPQHF.

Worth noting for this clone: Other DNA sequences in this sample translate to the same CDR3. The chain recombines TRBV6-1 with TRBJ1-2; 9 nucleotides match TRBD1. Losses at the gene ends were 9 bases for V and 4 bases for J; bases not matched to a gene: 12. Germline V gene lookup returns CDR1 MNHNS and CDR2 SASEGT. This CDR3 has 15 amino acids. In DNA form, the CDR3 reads TGTGCCAGTAGTACCCCGGGACAGGGCGGCTATGGCTACACCTTC. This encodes CASSTPGQGGYGYTF.

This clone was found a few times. The CDR3 is CASTPLQGRKTGELFF. CDR3 nucleotides: TGTGCCAGCACCCCACTACAGGGGAGAAAGACCGGGGAGCTGTTTTTT. The J gene is TRBJ2-2, the V gene TRBV6-1; 7 nucleotides agree with TRBD1. Germline values: CDR1 MNHNS, CDR2 SASEGT. The CDR3 sequence is 16 residues long. V lost 7 bases to trimming and J lost 5 bases; unmatched junction nucleotides: 13.

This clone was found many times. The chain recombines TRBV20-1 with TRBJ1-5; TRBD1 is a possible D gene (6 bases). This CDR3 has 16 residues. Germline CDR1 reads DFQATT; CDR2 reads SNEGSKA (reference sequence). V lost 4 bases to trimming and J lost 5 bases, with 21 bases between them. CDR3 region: CSANLPQGGRYQPQHF. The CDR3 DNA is TGCAGTGCTAACCTCCCACAGGGTGGAAGGTATCAGCCCCAGCATTTT.

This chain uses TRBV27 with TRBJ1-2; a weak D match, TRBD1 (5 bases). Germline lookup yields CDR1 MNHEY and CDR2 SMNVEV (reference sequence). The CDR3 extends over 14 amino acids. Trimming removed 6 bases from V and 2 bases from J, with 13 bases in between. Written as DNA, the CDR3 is TGTGCCAGCAGGAGCCCAGGGATAAACTATGGCTACACCTTC. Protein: CASRSPGINYGYTF.

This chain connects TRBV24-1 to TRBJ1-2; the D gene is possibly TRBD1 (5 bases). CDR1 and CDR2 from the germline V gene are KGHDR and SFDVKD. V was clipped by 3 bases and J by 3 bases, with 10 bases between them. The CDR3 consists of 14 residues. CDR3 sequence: CATSDADTYYGYTF. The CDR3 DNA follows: TGTGCCACCAGTGATGCGGACACCTACTATGGCTACACCTTC.

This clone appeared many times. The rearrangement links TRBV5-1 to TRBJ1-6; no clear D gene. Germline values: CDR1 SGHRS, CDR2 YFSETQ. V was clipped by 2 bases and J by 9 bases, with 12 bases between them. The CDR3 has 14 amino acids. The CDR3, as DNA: TGCGCCAGCAGCTTCACAGTGGCTGGTTCACCCCTCCACTTT. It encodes CASSFTVAGSPLHF.

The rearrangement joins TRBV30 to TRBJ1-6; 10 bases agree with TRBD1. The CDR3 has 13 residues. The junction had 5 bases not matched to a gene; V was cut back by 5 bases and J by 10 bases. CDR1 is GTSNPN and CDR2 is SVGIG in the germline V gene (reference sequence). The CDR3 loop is CAWAGTGDSPLHF. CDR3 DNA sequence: TGTGCCTGGGCCGGGACAGGGGACTCACCCCTCCACTTT.